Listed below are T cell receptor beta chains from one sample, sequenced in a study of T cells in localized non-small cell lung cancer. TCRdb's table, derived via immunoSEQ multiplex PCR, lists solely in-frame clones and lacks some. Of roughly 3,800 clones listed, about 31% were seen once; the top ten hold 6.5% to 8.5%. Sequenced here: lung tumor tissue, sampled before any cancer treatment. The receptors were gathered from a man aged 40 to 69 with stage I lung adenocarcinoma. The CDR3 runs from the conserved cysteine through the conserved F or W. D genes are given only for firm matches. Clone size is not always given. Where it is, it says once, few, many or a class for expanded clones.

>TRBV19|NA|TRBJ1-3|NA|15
CASSTQGRSGNTIYF
TGTGCCAGTAGTACTCAAGGGAGGTCTGGAAACACCATATATTTT
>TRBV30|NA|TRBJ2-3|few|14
CAWSVPSSTDTQYF
TGTGCCTGGAGTGTCCCCTCAAGCACAGATACGCAGTATTTT
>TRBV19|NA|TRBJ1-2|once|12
CASSRGNYGYTF
TGTGCCAGTAGTAGGGGGAACTATGGCTACACCTTC
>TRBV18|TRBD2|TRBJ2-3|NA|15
CASSGTGGSTDTQYF
TGTGCCAGCTCAGGGACGGGGGGAAGCACAGATACGCAGTATTTT
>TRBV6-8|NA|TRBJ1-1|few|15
CASSASSGGLAEAFF
TGTGCCAGCAGCGCCTCGTCTGGGGGACTCGCTGAAGCTTTCTTT
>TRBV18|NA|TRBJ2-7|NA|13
CASSRNQGYEQYF
TGTGCCAGCTCCCGAAATCAGGGCTACGAGCAGTACTTC
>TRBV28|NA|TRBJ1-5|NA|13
CAGGSGRNQPQHF
TGTGCCGGGGGCAGCGGTCGCAATCAGCCCCAGCATTTT
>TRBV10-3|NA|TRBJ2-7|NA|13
CAISESGENEQYF
TGTGCCATCAGTGAGTCTGGGGAGAACGAGCAGTACTTC
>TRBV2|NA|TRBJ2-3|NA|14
CANSRRQGTDTQYF
TGTGCCAACTCGAGGAGACAGGGCACAGATACGCAGTATTTT
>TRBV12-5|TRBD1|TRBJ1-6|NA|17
CASGFNLKTGNNSPLHF
TGTGCTAGTGGTTTCAATCTCAAGACAGGGAATAATTCACCCCTCCACTTT
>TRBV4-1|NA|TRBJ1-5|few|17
CASSQDLSWVQVGPQHF
TGCGCCAGCAGCCAAGATCTGTCTTGGGTTCAGGTTGGGCCCCAGCATTTT
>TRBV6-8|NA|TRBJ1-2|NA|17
CASSYSFGPGEDYGYTF
TGTGCCAGCAGTTACTCTTTTGGACCAGGGGAAGACTATGGCTACACCTTC
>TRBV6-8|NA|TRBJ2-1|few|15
CASSETRSSYNEQFF
TGTGCCAGCAGTGAGACTCGTAGCTCCTACAATGAGCAGTTCTTC
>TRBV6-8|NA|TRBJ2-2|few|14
CASTASPGTGELFF
TGTGCCAGCACTGCAAGCCCGGGAACCGGGGAGCTGTTTTTT
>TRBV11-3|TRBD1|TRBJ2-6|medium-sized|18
CASSLGPGQLSGANVLTF
TGTGCCAGCAGCTTAGGCCCGGGACAGCTCTCTGGGGCCAACGTCCTGACTTTC
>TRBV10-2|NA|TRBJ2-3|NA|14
CASSQTGGTDTQYF
TGCGCCAGCAGCCAAACGGGGGGCACAGATACGCAGTATTTT
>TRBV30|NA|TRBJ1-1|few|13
CAWSVADNTEAFF
TGTGCCTGGAGTGTTGCGGACAACACTGAAGCTTTCTTT
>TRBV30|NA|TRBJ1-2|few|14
CAWREIGPPGGYTF
TGTGCCTGGAGGGAAATAGGGCCACCCGGGGGCTACACCTTC
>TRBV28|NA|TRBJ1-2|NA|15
CASSGEGPYNYGYTF
TGTGCCAGCAGCGGTGAGGGGCCATATAACTATGGCTACACCTTC
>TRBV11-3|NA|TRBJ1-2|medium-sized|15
CASSLYSGMGYGYTF
TGTGCCAGCAGCTTATATTCAGGGATGGGGTATGGCTACACCTTC
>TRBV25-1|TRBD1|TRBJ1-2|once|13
CASSGTGGDGYTF
TGTGCCAGCAGTGGGACAGGGGGCGATGGCTACACCTTC
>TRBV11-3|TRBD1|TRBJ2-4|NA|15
CASSLDRVGKNIQYF
TGTGCCAGCAGCTTGGACAGGGTCGGCAAAAACATTCAGTACTTC
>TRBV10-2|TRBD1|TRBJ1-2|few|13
CASSGQGGVGYTF
TGCGCCAGCAGTGGACAGGGTGGAGTTGGCTACACCTTC
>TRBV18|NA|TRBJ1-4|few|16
CASSPPIRQMSGKLFF
TGTGCCAGCTCACCACCGATCAGACAGATGTCAGGAAAACTGTTTTTT
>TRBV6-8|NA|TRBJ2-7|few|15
CASSPLRDGAAEQYF
TGTGCCAGCAGCCCCCTCCGGGACGGGGCTGCCGAGCAGTACTTC
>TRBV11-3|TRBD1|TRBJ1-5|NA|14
CASSGDRSTQPQHF
TGTGCCAGCAGTGGGGACAGATCTACTCAGCCCCAGCATTTT
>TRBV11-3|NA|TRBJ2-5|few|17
CASSRPRGGSGQETQYF
TGTGCCAGCAGCCGGCCGAGGGGCGGGTCGGGCCAAGAGACCCAGTACTTC
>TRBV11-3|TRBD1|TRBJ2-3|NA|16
CASSLYQGAITDTQYF
TGTGCCAGCAGCTTGTATCAGGGGGCGATCACAGATACGCAGTATTTT
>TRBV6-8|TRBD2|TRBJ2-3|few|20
CASSSPNHPGLGTSTDTQYF
TGTGCCAGCAGTTCCCCGAATCACCCGGGACTAGGAACTAGCACAGATACGCAGTATTTT
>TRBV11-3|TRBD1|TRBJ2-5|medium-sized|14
CASSVSGGWETQYF
TGTGCCAGCAGCGTCTCAGGGGGCTGGGAGACCCAGTACTTC
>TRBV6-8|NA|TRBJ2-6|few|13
CASRGSGANVLTF
TGTGCCAGCAGGGGGTCTGGGGCCAACGTCCTGACTTTC
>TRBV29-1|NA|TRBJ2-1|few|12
CSASLLGDEQFF
TGCAGCGCCTCATTATTGGGGGATGAGCAGTTCTTC
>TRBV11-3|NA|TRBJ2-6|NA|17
CASSRQGGGSGANVLTF
TGTGCCAGCAGCAGACAGGGAGGGGGGTCTGGGGCCAACGTCCTGACTTTC
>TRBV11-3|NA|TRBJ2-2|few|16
CASSSGLISNTGELFF
TGTGCCAGCAGCTCCGGACTGATAAGTAACACCGGGGAGCTGTTTTTT
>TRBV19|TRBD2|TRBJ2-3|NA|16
CASSPRTSPSTDTQYF
TGTGCCAGTAGTCCGCGGACTAGCCCGAGCACAGATACGCAGTATTTT
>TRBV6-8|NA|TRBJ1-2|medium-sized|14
CASTQSLQLNGYTF
TGTGCCAGTACCCAAAGTTTACAGTTGAATGGCTACACCTTC
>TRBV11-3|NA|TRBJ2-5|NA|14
CASSSSSGQETQYF
TGTGCCAGCAGTTCCTCAAGCGGGCAAGAGACCCAGTACTTC
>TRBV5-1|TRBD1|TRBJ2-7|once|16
CASSLNRQGIIYEQYF
TGCGCCAGCAGCTTGAACAGACAGGGGATAATCTACGAGCAGTACTTC
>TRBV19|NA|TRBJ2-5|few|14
CASSFVVWQETQYF
TGTGCCAGTAGTTTCGTAGTGTGGCAAGAGACCCAGTACTTC
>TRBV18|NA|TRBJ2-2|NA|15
CASSREQANTGELFF
TGTGCCAGCTCGCGGGAACAGGCGAACACCGGGGAGCTGTTTTTT
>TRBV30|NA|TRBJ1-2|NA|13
CASPPAGNYGYTF
TGTGCCTCCCCACCGGCGGGTAACTATGGCTACACCTTC
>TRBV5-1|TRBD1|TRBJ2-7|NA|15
CASSITGTGGDEQYF
TGCGCCAGCAGCATTACCGGGACAGGGGGCGACGAGCAGTACTTC
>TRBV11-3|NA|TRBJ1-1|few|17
CASSAVGGASVNTEAFF
TGTGCCAGCAGCGCGGTCGGGGGGGCCAGTGTGAACACTGAAGCTTTCTTT
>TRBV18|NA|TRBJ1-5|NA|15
CASSPDSHSNQPQHF
TGTGCCAGCTCACCGGACAGCCATAGCAATCAGCCCCAGCATTTT
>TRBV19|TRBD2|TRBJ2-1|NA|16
CASSMTSGRLGNEQFF
TGTGCCAGTAGTATGACTAGCGGGAGATTGGGGAATGAGCAGTTCTTC
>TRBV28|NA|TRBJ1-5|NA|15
CASSLWTGSNQPQHF
TGTGCCAGCAGTTTATGGACAGGTAGCAATCAGCCCCAGCATTTT
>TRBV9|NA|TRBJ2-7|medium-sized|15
CASSATGSLSYEQYF
TGTGCCAGCAGCGCGACAGGCTCCCTTTCCTACGAGCAGTACTTC
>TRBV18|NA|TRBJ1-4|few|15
CASSPTNFGGQKLFF
TGTGCCAGCTCACCGACGAACTTTGGGGGACAAAAACTGTTTTTT
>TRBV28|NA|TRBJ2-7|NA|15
CASSPISGGADEQYF
TGTGCCAGCAGCCCTATTTCTGGGGGGGCGGACGAGCAGTACTTC
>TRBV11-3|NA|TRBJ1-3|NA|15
CASSLAAVSGNTIYF
TGTGCCAGCAGCTTGGCGGCAGTCTCTGGAAACACCATATATTTT
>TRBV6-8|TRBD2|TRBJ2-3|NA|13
CASGGDGTDTQYF
TGTGCCAGCGGGGGGGATGGAACAGATACGCAGTATTTT
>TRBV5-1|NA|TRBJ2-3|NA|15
CASSGSTGRTDTQYF
TGCGCCAGCAGCGGGTCGACAGGCCGCACAGATACGCAGTATTTT
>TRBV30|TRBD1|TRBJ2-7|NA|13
CACLTGQGAEQYF
TGTGCCTGTTTAACGGGACAGGGGGCCGAGCAGTACTTC